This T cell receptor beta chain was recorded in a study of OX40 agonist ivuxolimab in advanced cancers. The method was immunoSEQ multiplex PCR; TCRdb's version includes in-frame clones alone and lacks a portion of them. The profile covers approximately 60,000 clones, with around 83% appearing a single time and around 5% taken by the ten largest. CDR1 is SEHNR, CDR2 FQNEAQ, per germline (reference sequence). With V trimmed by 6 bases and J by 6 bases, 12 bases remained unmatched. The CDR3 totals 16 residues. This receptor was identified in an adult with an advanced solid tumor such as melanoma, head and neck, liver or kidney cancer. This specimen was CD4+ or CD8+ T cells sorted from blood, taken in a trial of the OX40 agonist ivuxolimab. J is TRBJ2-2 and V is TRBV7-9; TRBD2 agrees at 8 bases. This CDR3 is CASSPGRTSQSGELFF. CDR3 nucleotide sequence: TGTGCCAGCAGTCCCGGGAGGACTAGCCAATCCGGGGAGCTGTTTTTT.